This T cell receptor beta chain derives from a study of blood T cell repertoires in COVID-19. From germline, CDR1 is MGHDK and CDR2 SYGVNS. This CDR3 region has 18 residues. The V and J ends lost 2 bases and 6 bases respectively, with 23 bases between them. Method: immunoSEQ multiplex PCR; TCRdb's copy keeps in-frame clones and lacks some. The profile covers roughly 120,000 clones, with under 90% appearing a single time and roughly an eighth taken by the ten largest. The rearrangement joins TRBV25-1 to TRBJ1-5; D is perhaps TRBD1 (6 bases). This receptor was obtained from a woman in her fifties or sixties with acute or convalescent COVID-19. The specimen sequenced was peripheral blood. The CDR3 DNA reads TGTGCCAGCAGTGAAAGTCAGGGGCGCGAACCTGACCCTCAGCCCCAGCATTTT. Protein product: CASSESQGREPDPQPQHF.